The T cell receptor (beta chain) under discussion was sequenced for a study of graft-versus-host responses after intestinal transplantation. Across the whole study: Each transplant was multivisceral, liver-intestinal, or isolated intestinal. Following induction with anti-thymocyte globulin, all recipients were given tacrolimus and steroids for about 3 years.

Profiling relied on immunoSEQ multiplex PCR, and the TCRdb table lists in-frame clones only, not all of them. This table holds about 54,000 clones, about 89% found once. Trimming shortened V by 2 bases and J by 5 bases, and 15 bases separated the two germline ends. The CDR3 loop spans 15 amino acids. From germline, CDR1 is ENHRY and CDR2 SYGVKD. The source material was PBMCs, sampled 650 to 680 days after intestinal transplant. This chain joins TRBV10-3 and TRBJ2-5; tentatively, D is TRBD1 (5 bases). The receptor was isolated from a human patient who received an intestinal transplant, so some T cells may come from the graft donor. CDR3 DNA: TGTGCCATCAGTGAGGGCGAAGGGGTCTGGGAGACCCAGTACTTC. Residues: CAISEGEGVWETQYF.